One sample yielded the 2 T cell receptor beta chains listed below, sequenced in a study of T cells in Graves' hyperthyroidism and ophthalmopathy. TCR beta CDR3 sequences were amplified from RNA transcripts. Primed by the HTBI set, a first-round RT-PCR was run on the TCR CDR3. TCRdb redid the calling of the multiplex PCR reads with MiXCR, one entry per CDR3 protein. This table holds hundreds of thousands of distinct CDR3 sequences, about 15% found once. Sequencing used blood. The receptors were sampled from a woman in her thirties or forties with Graves' ophthalmopathy.

The chain employs TRBV9 and TRBJ1-2; D gene uncertain. V gave up 0 bases and J gave up 3 bases, with 15 bases separating them. The germline CDR1 and CDR2 sequences are SGDLS and YYNGEE. This CDR3 is built from 16 residues. In DNA, the CDR3 is TGTGCCAGCAGCGTAGGTAGGGCTTCCACGGACTATGGCTACACCTTC. This codes for CASSVGRASTDYGYTF. Based on the CDR3 plus reference TRBV9 and TRBJ1-2, the full variable domain is DSGVTQTPKHLITATGQRVTLRCSPRSGDLSVYWYQQSLDQGLQFLIQYYNGEERAKGNILERFSAQQFPDLHSELNLSSLELGDSALYFCASSVGRASTDYGYTFGSGTRLTVV.

This clonotype was detected many times. The CDR3, as DNA: TGCAGCGTTGATGAGGCGATGAACACTGAAGCTTTCTTT. Translation: CSVDEAMNTEAFF. The rearrangement links TRBV29-1 to TRBJ1-1, with unresolved D. This CDR3 has 13 amino acids. Germline-derived CDR1 and CDR2 are SQVTM and ANQGSEA. V was trimmed by 3 bases and J by 0 bases, leaving 8 bases between them.